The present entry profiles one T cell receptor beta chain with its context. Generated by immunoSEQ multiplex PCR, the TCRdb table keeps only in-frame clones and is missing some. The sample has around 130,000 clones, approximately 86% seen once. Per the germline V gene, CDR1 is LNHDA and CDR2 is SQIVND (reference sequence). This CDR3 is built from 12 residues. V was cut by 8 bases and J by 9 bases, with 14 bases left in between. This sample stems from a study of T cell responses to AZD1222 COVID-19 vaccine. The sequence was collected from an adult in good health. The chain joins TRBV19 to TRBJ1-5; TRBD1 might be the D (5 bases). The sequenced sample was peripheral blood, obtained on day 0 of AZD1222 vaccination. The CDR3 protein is CASQEGSGPQHF. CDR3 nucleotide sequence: TGTGCCAGTCAAGAGGGGTCGGGGCCCCAGCATTTT.